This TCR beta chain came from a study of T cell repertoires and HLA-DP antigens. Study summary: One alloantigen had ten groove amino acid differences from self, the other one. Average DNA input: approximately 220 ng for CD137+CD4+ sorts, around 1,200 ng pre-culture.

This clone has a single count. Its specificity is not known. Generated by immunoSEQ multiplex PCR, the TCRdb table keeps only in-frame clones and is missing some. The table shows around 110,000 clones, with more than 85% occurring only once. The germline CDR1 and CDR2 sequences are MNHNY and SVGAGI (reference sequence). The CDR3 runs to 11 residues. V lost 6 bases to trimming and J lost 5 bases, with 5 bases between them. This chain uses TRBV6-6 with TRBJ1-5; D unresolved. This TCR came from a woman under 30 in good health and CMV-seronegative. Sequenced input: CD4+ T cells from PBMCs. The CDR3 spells CASRMDQPQHF. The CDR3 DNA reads TGTGCCAGCAGGATGGATCAGCCCCAGCATTTT.